The sequence of this TCR beta chain was determined in a study of beta chain features in type 1 diabetes. Study outcomes and limitations: Comparison showed that naive, central memory and Treg TCRB repertoires appeared more similar among patients than among healthy donors. Among patients with Type 1 diabetes, TCRB CDR3s were moderately but significantly shorter in every one of the four CD4+ subsets.

In germline, CDR1 is ENHRY, CDR2 SYGVKD. Unmatched junction bases numbered 5, after V lost 6 bases and J lost 7 bases. The CDR3 has 15 amino acids. In regard to this clone: The antigen remains undetermined.

Sorting of CD4+ naive, central memory, regulatory and stem cell-like memory cells was performed via CD45RO/CCR7/CD25/CD127/CD95/CD27. Purity above 95% was achieved in all sorted populations. cDNA synthesis used the whole RNA isolate, giving expressed TCRB sequences. Repertoires were generated with immunoSEQ multiplex PCR, while TCRdb's copy carries only in-frame clones and drops some. The sample holds a few hundred thousand clones, approximately 15% seen once. V and J are TRBV10-3 and TRBJ2-1, with 14 bases identical to TRBD2. Sequenced material: naive CD4+ T cells from blood. The clonotype originates from a man younger than 35 with type 1 diabetes. CDR3 protein: CAIREGTSGSNEQFF. CDR3 sequence (DNA): TGTGCCATCAGGGAAGGGACTAGCGGGAGTAATGAGCAGTTCTTC.